This note documents a single T cell receptor (beta chain) sequence. Its antigen is not identified. TCRdb derives one entry per CDR3 protein from the 5' RACE reads, leaving out DNA. The listing records 500,000 to 700,000 distinct CDR3 sequences. The sample originates from a study of T cells expressing NK-cell markers. About the study: Sorted CD3+CD56+NKG2C+, CD3+CD56+NKG2C- and CD3+CD56-NKG2C+ T cells provided the TCR beta repertoires.

Study-wide findings and caveats: Dominance of the CD3+CD56-NKG2C+ fraction by these clonotypes also held in a handful of donors. In about six donors, dominant CD3+CD56+NKG2C+ clonotypes ranked among the top 10 CD8+ clonotypes. HCMV specificity of expanded NKG2C+ T cell clones remained unclear.

CDR1 and CDR2 from the germline V gene are SGHTA and FQGNSA. The CDR3 loop spans 15 amino acids. The V call is TRBV7-2, the J call TRBJ2-1; TCRdb outputs TRBD2, but without DNA this stays unchecked. The sequenced material came from blood T cells: a sorted CD56 or NKG2C T cell subset, CD4+ or CD8+ T cells, or bulk PBMC T cells (not recorded which). This TCR was sampled from a man aged 18 to 30 in good health. The CDR3 spells CASSLRTSYYNEQFF.